This TCR beta chain was identified during a study of cytomegalovirus exposure and HLA in healthy donors. Study at large: The platform used for the 95 to 150 validation repertoires matched that of the roughly 720 first-cohort repertoires, a later analysis reported.

This clone has just a few counts. Its cognate antigen is unknown. TCRdb's table, derived via immunoSEQ multiplex PCR, lists solely in-frame clones and lacks some. The sample lists about 150,000 clones; around 90% were seen once. Germline V gene sequence: CDR1 SGHRS, CDR2 YFSETQ. V was clipped by 4 bases and J by 0 bases, with 8 bases between them. CDR3 length: 13 amino acids. General study findings and limits: In vitro checks showed that a few CMV-associated chains really do target CMV antigens. Rare sequences made up most TCRs, while some public TCRs were found in many donors.

A roughly 120-subject validation cohort, separate from the approximately 670-subject first cohort, supplied the donors. The rearrangement links TRBV5-1 to TRBJ2-7; D is perhaps TRBD1 (6 bases). This clonotype originated in a man younger than 30 in good health and CMV-seropositive. Sample: PBMCs. Here the CDR3 reads CASSPDSSYEQYF. CDR3 nucleotides: TGCGCCAGCAGCCCGGACAGCTCCTACGAGCAGTACTTC.